Sequencing of this TCR beta chain was carried out in a study of blood T cells in healthy people across ages. The CDR3 contains 16 residues. The germline V gene encodes CDR1 SGDLS and CDR2 YYNGEE. V lost 0 bases to trimming and J lost 0 bases, with 11 bases between them. Together with a sample-barcoded 5' primer, a J-beta primer mix was included in a second PCR lasting about 6 to 11 cycles. TCRdb independently ran MiXCR on the 5' RACE reads; one entry per CDR3 protein. The sample lists 1.5 million to 1.8 million distinct CDR3 sequences, approximately 43% seen once, with around 4% in the top ten. The gene calls are TRBV9 and TRBJ2-3; tentative D call: TRBD2 (5 bases). Sequencing used blood. This clonotype was obtained from a woman aged 18-30 years in good health. CDR3 bases: TGTGCCAGCAGCGTAGAGGAGCGGCCTAGCACAGATACGCAGTATTTT. Residues: CASSVEERPSTDTQYF.